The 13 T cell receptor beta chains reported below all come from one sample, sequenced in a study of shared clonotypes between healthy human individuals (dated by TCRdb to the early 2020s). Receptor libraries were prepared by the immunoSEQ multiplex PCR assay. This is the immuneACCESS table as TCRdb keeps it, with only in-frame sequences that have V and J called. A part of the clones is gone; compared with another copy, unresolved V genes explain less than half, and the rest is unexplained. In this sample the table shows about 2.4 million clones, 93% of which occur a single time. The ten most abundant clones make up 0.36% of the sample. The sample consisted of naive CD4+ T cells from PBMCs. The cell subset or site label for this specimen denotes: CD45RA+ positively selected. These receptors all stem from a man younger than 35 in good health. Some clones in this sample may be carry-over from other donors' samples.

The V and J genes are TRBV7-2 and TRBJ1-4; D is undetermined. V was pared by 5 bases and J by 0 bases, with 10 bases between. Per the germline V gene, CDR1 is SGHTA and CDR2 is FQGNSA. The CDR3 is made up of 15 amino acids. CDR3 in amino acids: CASSLVLATNEKLFF. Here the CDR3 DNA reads TGTGCCAGCAGCCTAGTGCTCGCAACTAATGAAAAACTGTTTTTT.

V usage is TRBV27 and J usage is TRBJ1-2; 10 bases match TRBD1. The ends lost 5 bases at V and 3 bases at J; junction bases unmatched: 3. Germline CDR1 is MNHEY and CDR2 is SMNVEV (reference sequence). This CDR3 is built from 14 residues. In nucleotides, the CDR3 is TGTGCCAGCAGTCCAGGGACAGGGGACTATGGCTACACCTTC. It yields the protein CASSPGTGDYGYTF.

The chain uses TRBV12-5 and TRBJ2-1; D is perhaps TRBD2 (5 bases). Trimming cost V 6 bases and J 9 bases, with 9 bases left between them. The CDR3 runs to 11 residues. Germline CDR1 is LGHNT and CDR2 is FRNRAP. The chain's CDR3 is CASGGVGEQFF. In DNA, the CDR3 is TGTGCTAGTGGGGGAGTGGGTGAGCAGTTCTTC. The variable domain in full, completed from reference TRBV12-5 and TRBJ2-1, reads DARVTQTPRHKVTEMGQEVTMRCQPILGHNTVFWYRQTMMQGLELLAYFRNRAPLDDSGMPKDRFSAEMPDATLATLKIQPSEPRDSAVYFCASGGVGEQFFGPGTRLTVL.

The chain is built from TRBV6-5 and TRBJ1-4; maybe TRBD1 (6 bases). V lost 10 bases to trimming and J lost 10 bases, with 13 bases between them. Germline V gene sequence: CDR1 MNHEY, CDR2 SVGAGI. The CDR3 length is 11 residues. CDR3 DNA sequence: TGTGCCACTATACAGGGACGAAAACTGTTTTTT. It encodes CATIQGRKLFF.

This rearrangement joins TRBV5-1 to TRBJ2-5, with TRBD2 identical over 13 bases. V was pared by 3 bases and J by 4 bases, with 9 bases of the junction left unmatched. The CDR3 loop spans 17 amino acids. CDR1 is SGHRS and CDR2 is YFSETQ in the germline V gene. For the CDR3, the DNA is TGCGCCAGCAGCTATAAACTAGCGGGAGGGCCTACAGAGACCCAGTACTTC. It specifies CASSYKLAGGPTETQYF.

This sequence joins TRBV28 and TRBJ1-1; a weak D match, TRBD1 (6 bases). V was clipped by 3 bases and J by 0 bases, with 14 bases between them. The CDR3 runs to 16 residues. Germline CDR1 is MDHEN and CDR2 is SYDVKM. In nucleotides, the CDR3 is TGTGCCAGCAGTTTCGAAGGACAGTTCATGAACACTGAAGCTTTCTTT. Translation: CASSFEGQFMNTEAFF.

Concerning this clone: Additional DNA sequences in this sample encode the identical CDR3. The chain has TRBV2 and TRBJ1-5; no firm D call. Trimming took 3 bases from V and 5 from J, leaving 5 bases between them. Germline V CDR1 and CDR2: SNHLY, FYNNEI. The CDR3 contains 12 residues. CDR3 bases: TGTGCCAGCAGTGATTCGGATCAGCCCCAGCATTTT. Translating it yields CASSDSDQPQHF.

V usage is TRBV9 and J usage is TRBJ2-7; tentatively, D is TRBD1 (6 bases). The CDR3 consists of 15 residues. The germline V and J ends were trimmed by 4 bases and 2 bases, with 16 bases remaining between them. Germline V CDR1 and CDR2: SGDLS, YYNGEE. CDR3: CASSPTTGNPYEQYF. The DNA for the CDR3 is TGTGCCAGCAGCCCTACTACAGGGAACCCCTACGAGCAGTACTTC.

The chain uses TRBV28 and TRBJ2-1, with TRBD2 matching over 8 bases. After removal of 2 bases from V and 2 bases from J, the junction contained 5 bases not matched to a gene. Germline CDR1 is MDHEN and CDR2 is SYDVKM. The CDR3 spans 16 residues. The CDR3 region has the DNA TGTGCCAGCAGTTTAAACCTAGCGGGTACCTACAATGAGCAGTTCTTC. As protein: CASSLNLAGTYNEQFF.

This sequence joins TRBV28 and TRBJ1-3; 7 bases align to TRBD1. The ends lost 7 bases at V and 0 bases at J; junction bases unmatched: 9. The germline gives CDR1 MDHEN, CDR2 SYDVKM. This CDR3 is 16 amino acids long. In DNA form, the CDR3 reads TGTGCCAGCACTACAGGGGCCCCGCTCTCTGGAAACACCATATATTTT. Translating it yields CASTTGAPLSGNTIYF. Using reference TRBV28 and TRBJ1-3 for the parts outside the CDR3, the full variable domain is DVKVTQSSRYLVKRTGEKVFLECVQDMDHENMFWYRQDPGLGLRLIYFSYDVKMKEKGDIPEGYSVSREKKERFSLILESASTNQTSMYLCASTTGAPLSGNTIYFGEGSWLTVV.

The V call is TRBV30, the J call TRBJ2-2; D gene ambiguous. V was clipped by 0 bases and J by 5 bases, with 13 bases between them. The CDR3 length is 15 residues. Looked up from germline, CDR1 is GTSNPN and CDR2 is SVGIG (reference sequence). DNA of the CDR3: TGTGCCTGGAGTGTATTATTGGATCGGACCGGGGAGCTGTTTTTT. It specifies CAWSVLLDRTGELFF.

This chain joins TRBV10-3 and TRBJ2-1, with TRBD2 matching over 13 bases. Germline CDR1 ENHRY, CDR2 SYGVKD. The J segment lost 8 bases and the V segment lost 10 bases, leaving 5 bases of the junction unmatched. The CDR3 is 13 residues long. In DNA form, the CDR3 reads TGTGCCACCGGGACTAGCGGGATGGATGAGCAGTTCTTC. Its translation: CATGTSGMDEQFF.

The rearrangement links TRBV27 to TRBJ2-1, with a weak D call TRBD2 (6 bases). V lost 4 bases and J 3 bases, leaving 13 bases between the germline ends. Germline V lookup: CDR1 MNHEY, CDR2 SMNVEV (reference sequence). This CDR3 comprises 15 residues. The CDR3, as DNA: TGTGCCAGCAGTTCGTCTAGCGTCATCTACAATGAGCAGTTCTTC. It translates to CASSSSSVIYNEQFF.